Listed below are T cell receptor beta chains from one sample, sequenced in a study of cytomegalovirus exposure and HLA in healthy donors. Data came from immunoSEQ multiplex PCR; TCRdb stores just in-frame clones and leaves some out. This table has around 76,000 clones, about 67% appearing once. The source material was PBMCs. The receptors shown here come from a man aged 35-49 years in good health and CMV-seropositive. Each CDR3 is given with its conserved first and last residue. D genes are given only for firm matches. Size is omitted from some rows. Given values are once, few, many or a class for expanded clones.

TRBD1,TRBJ1-2,TRBV5-1,-,TGCGCCAGCAGCACGCTCGGACAGGGCTATGGCTACACCTTC,CASSTLGQGYGYTF
TRBD1,TRBJ1-2,TRBV29-1,-,TGCAGCGTTGAACTGGGACAGGGTTCTGGCTACACCTTC,CSVELGQGSGYTF
-,TRBJ1-1,TRBV7-9,-,TGTGCCAGCAGCTTAGACCAGTTATTGAACACTGAAGCTTTCTTT,CASSLDQLLNTEAFF
TRBD2,TRBJ2-3,TRBV5-4,-,TGTGCCAGCAGCACCGGACTAGCAGGTTATACGCAGTATTTT,CASSTGLAGYTQYF
-,TRBJ2-7,TRBV5-6,-,TGTGCCAGCAGCAGATACACGGGCTCCTACGAGCAGTACTTC,CASSRYTGSYEQYF
TRBD2,TRBJ2-3,TRBV29-1,-,TGCAGCGTTGGGACTAGCGGGACCTACACAGATACGCAGTATTTT,CSVGTSGTYTDTQYF
-,TRBJ1-5,TRBV2,-,TGTGCCAGCAGTGAGGCCGGACAGCGGAGCAATCAGCCCCAGCATTTT,CASSEAGQRSNQPQHF
-,TRBJ1-4,TRBV6-6,-,TGTGCCAGCAGTCCTTCTGAAAAACTGTTTTTT,CASSPSEKLFF
-,TRBJ1-6,TRBV6-6,few,TGTGCCAGCCGCGCAATGGGCAGGGTAAATAATTCACCCCTCCACTTT,CASRAMGRVNNSPLHF
TRBD1,TRBJ1-1,TRBV27,-,TGTGCCAGCAGTGTCGGGACAGCTAAAGAAACAGAAGCTTTCTTT,CASSVGTAKETEAFF
-,TRBJ2-4,TRBV19,-,TGTGCCAGTAGTAGATTCAGGGTTGACAAAAACATTCAGTACTTC,CASSRFRVDKNIQYF
TRBD1,TRBJ1-4,TRBV2,-,TGTGCCAGCAGCCTAACAGGGGGTGAAAAACTGTTTTTT,CASSLTGGEKLFF